Detailed here is one T cell receptor (beta chain). Its specificity is unknown. An end of the junction differs from the germline gene, which may be a read error. The study amplified TCR beta CDR3 regions using RNA transcripts. Investigators did first-round RT-PCR with HTBI primers, then second-round multiplex PCR. MiXCR, run by TCRdb on the multiplex PCR reads, gives a single entry per CDR3 protein. The table shows hundreds of thousands of distinct CDR3 sequences, with around 45% occurring only once. The data were obtained in a study of Graves' ophthalmopathy and Graves' hyperthyroidism. Background on the study: Peripheral blood was gathered at the point of initial diagnosis, before any treatment started.

The study enrolled ophthalmopathy donors with moderate-to-severe activity, CAS ≥3, NOSPECS ≥4 and duration under 3 months. Physicians reached a diagnosis by relying on clinical symptoms, serum thyroxine, TRAb, thyroid ultrasound and orbital computed tomography. Whole-study findings and limits: Blood shared most expanded thyroid clonotypes above 0.001 frequency.

The source of this sequence is an adult man with Graves' ophthalmopathy. Sequencing was performed on peripheral blood.

In DNA, the CDR3 is TGTGCCAGCAGGCCAACAGGGGGCCAAGAGACCCAGTACTTC. This codes for CASRPTGGQETQYF. V is TRBV5-1 and J is TRBJ2-5; TRBD1 agrees at 8 bases. CDR1 is SGHRS, CDR2 YFSETQ, per germline. This CDR3 has 14 residues.